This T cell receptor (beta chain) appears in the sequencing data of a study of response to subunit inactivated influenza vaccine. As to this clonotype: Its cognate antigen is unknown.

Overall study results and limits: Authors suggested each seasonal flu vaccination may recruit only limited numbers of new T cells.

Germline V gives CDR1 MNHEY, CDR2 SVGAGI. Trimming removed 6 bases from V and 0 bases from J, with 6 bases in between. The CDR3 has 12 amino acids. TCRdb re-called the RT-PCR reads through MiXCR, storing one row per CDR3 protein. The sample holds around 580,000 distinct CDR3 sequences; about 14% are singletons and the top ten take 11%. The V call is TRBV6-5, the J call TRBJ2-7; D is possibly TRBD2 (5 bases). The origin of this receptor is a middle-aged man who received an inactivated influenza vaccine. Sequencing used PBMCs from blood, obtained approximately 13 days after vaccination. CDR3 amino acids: CASRSGSYEQYF. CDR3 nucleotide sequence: TGTGCCAGCAGGAGCGGCTCCTACGAGCAGTACTTC.